These T cell receptor beta chains were read from a single sample in a study of blood T cell repertoires in COVID-19. Assay used: immunoSEQ multiplex PCR; TCRdb lists only in-frame clones, some missing. The table lists under 500,000 clones, around nine tenths of them singletons. Input material: PBMCs or T cells enriched from blood (not recorded which). The origin of the receptors is a young woman with acute COVID-19. Both conserved end residues are part of each CDR3. A D gene is named only where the DNA matches it firmly. Size tells how often a clone was seen (once, few, many) or the class of an expanded clone, and some rows leave it out.

V	J	size	D	CDR3	DNA
TRBV6-5	TRBJ1-4	-	-	CASRQTGDEKLFF	TGTGCCAGCAGACAGACAGGCGATGAAAAACTGTTTTTT
TRBV4-3	TRBJ1-6	-	-	CASSHPGRPLHF	TGCGCCAGCAGCCACCCGGGAAGACCCCTCCACTTT
TRBV28	TRBJ1-5	-	-	CASSLQAGASNQPQHF	TGTGCCAGCAGTTTACAGGCAGGGGCGTCCAATCAGCCCCAGCATTTT
TRBV4-1	TRBJ1-3	few	TRBD1	CASSAPDREVGNTIYF	TGCGCCAGCAGCGCGCCGGACAGGGAAGTAGGGAACACCATATATTTT
TRBV4-2	TRBJ2-3	-	TRBD1	CASSQSLRDRGPDTQYF	TGTGCCAGCAGCCAAAGTCTGCGGGACAGGGGACCAGATACGCAGTATTTT
TRBV7-9	TRBJ2-1	-	TRBD1	CASSQGVGEQFF	TGTGCCAGCAGCCAGGGGGTTGGTGAGCAGTTCTTC
TRBV5-1	TRBJ2-2	-	TRBD1	CASSLETGVNTGELFF	TGCGCCAGCAGCTTGGAGACAGGGGTGAACACCGGGGAGCTGTTTTTT
TRBV10-2	TRBJ2-2	-	TRBD1	CASSDSGTGDTGELFF	TGCGCCAGCAGTGATTCCGGGACAGGGGACACCGGGGAGCTGTTTTTT
TRBV19	TRBJ2-7	once	TRBD2	CASSMGGPLSGGYEQYF	TGTGCCAGTAGTATGGGGGGCCCCTTGAGCGGGGGCTACGAGCAGTACTTC
TRBV5-4	TRBJ1-4	-	TRBD1	CASSLAGTGVGNEKLFF	TGTGCCAGCAGCCTAGCCGGGACAGGGGTGGGTAATGAAAAACTGTTTTTT
TRBV3-1/TRBV3-2	TRBJ1-1	-	-	CASSQDGSKSEAFF	TGTGCCAGCAGCCAAGACGGGTCGAAATCTGAAGCTTTCTTT
TRBV5-4	TRBJ1-3	-	TRBD1	CASSFPDRVGNTIYF	TGTGCCAGCAGCTTTCCCGACAGGGTTGGAAACACCATATATTTT
TRBV7-9	TRBJ1-6	once	TRBD1	CASSLDRDSPLHF	TGTGCCAGCAGCTTGGACAGGGACTCACCCCTCCACTTT
TRBV7-9	TRBJ1-1	-	-	CASSLAEGGKTEAFF	TGTGCCAGCAGCTTAGCCGAGGGAGGGAAAACTGAAGCTTTCTTT
TRBV3-1/TRBV3-2	TRBJ1-1	-	TRBD1	CASSHGDRMNTEAFF	TGTGCCAGCAGCCACGGGGACAGAATGAACACTGAAGCTTTCTTT
TRBV20-1	TRBJ2-7	-	TRBD1	CSASFAGQGRHEQYF	TGCAGTGCTAGTTTTGCGGGACAGGGGAGGCACGAGCAGTACTTC
TRBV11-2	TRBJ2-1	once	-	CASRFLSSLEGEQFF	TGTGCCAGCCGCTTTCTTTCATCTTTGGAGGGTGAGCAGTTCTTC
TRBV7-3	TRBJ1-6	-	-	CASSLGGLSSPLHF	TGTGCCAGCAGCTTAGGAGGACTCTCTTCACCCCTCCACTTT
TRBV5-6	TRBJ1-1	once	-	CASNGLMNTEAFF	TGTGCCAGCAACGGACTCATGAACACTGAAGCTTTCTTT
TRBV6-5	TRBJ1-6	once	TRBD1	CASSPGGSLSPLHF	TGTGCCAGCAGCCCAGGGGGTTCACTTTCACCCCTCCACTTT
TRBV25-1	TRBJ2-7	once	TRBD1	CASSGRQGTQYF	TGTGCCAGCAGTGGACGACAGGGGACGCAGTACTTC
TRBV7-9	TRBJ2-1	few	-	CASSGAGNEQFF	TGTGCCAGCAGCGGAGCCGGGAATGAGCAGTTCTTC
TRBV5-1	TRBJ1-1	-	-	CASSFNLEGTEAFF	TGCGCCAGCAGCTTTAACCTGGAGGGCACTGAAGCTTTCTTT
TRBV7-8	TRBJ1-5	-	TRBD1	CASSLITGRGHQPQHF	TGTGCCAGCAGCTTAATCACGGGCAGGGGGCATCAGCCCCAGCATTTT
TRBV2	TRBJ2-5	once	TRBD1	CASRGPGQGTQYF	TGTGCCAGCAGGGGCCCGGGACAGGGGACCCAGTACTTC
TRBV11-2	TRBJ1-2	-	TRBD1	CASSPPTGSTF	TGTGCCAGCAGCCCCCCGACAGGGTCGACCTTC
TRBV20-1	TRBJ1-2	-	TRBD1	CSASAYRGQPNYGYTF	TGCAGTGCTAGTGCTTACCGGGGACAGCCTAACTATGGCTACACCTTC
TRBV7-2	TRBJ2-7	-	-	CASSLGPHGGSYEQYF	TGTGCCAGCAGCTTAGGGCCACATGGGGGGAGCTACGAGCAGTACTTC
TRBV10-3	TRBJ1-1	-	-	CATQRVTNTEAFF	TGTGCAACACAGAGGGTAACTAACACTGAAGCTTTCTTT
TRBV19	TRBJ1-3	-	-	CASSIGSSGNTIYF	TGTGCCAGTAGTATAGGGTCGAGTGGAAACACCATATATTTT
TRBV5-1	TRBJ1-1	-	-	CASSPSGEWGTEAFF	TGCGCCAGCAGCCCGTCAGGGGAATGGGGCACTGAAGCTTTCTTT
TRBV28	TRBJ1-5	-	TRBD1	CASRRTGNQPQHF	TGTGCCAGCAGGAGGACAGGGAATCAGCCCCAGCATTTT
TRBV21-1	TRBJ1-5	-	-	CASSKDGDDSNQPQHF	TGTGCCAGCAGCAAAGATGGAGACGATAGCAATCAGCCCCAGCATTTT
TRBV15	TRBJ1-2	-	-	CATSRGARTEDGYTF	TGTGCCACCAGCAGAGGCGCCAGGACAGAGGATGGCTACACCTTC